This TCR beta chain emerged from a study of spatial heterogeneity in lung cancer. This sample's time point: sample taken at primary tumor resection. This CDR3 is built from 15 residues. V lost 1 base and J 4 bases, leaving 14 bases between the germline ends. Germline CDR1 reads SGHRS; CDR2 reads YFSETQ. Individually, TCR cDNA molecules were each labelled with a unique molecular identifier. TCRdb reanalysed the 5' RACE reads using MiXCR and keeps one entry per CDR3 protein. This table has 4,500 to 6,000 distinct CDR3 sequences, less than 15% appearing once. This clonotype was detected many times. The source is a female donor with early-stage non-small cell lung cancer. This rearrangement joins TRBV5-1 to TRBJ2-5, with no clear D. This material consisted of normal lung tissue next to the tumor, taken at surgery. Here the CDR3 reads CASSLLAFVGETQYF. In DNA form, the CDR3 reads TGCGCCAGCAGCTTGCTGGCTTTCGTTGGAGAGACCCAGTACTTC. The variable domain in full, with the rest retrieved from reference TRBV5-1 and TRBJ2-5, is KAGVTQTPRYLIKTRGQQVTLSCSPISGHRSVSWYQQTPGQGLQFLFEYFSETQRNKGNFPGRFSGRQFSNSRSEMNVSTLELGDSALYLCASSLLAFVGETQYFGPGTRLLVL.